Sequencing of this TCR beta chain was carried out in a study of vaccination and CD4 T cells after COVID-19. CDR1 is LGHDT, CDR2 YNNKEL, per germline (reference sequence). Trimming at V came to 2 bases and at J to 7 bases, leaving 8 bases not matched to a gene. The CDR3 is made up of 16 amino acids. Sequencing of the DNA from cultured CD4+ T cells was carried out with the Oncomine TCR Beta short-read assay. Via MiXCR, TCRdb re-called the PCR reads, giving one row per CDR3 protein. The data contain around 18,000 distinct CDR3 sequences, about 40% of them singletons. This clonotype was detected a few times. What it recognizes is unknown. Stated treatment: approximately 9-day PBMC culture with coronavirus spike peptide pools or control peptides (ViraFEST assay).

The receptor was isolated from a human donor who received a COVID-19 vaccine. This chain links TRBV3-1 with TRBJ1-6, with 7 bases matching TRBD1. The sequencing here drew on CD4+ T cells from blood, cultured in vitro, taken before SARS-CoV-2 vaccination. This CDR3 is CASSQLQGVINSPLHF. The CDR3 DNA reads as TGTGCCAGCAGCCAATTGCAGGGGGTCATCAATTCACCCCTCCACTTT.